The rows below give T cell receptor beta chains drawn from one sample of a study of T cells in Graves' hyperthyroidism and ophthalmopathy. TCRdb used MiXCR to reprocess the multiplex PCR reads, holding one entry per CDR3 protein. This table holds about 480,000 distinct CDR3 sequences, roughly an eighth found once. Sequences were obtained from blood. The receptors originated from a woman between 18 and 29 years old with Graves' hyperthyroidism. CDR3s include the opening cysteine and the closing phenylalanine or tryptophan. The D gene is left open where the match is weak. Not every row has a clone size; where given, it reads once, few, many or a size class.

few,TRBV12-3/TRBV12-4,TRBD2,CASSWGLRDEQFF
many,TRBV19,TRBD2,CASSGRAGSGELFF
many,TRBV27,NA,CASSEGGTEAFF
many,TRBV12-3/TRBV12-4,NA,CASSLRGVNTEAFF
NA,TRBV5-8,NA,CASSLVVFSGANVLTF
NA,TRBV12-3/TRBV12-4,NA,CASSLGDGAQNGYTF
many,TRBV12-3/TRBV12-4,NA,CASGEGGAPYNEQFF
many,TRBV30,NA,CAWRFGLIPNYGYTF
many,TRBV5-1,NA,CASSLTATNEKLFF
many,TRBV10-3,TRBD2,CAISYSGIYNEQFF
few,TRBV13,NA,CASSPIQTLRAGELFF
many,TRBV5-5,TRBD1,CASSWGGQVNTEAFF
many,TRBV19,TRBD1,CASSPGTGEAPLHF
many,TRBV12-5,NA,CASGSVRDYGYTF
once,TRBV12-3/TRBV12-4,TRBD2,CASSSGLAGGPDEQFF
many,TRBV5-1,TRBD2,CASSLNRLAGNEQFF
many,TRBV10-3,TRBD1,CAISDRDRGAGAFF
many,TRBV7-6,NA,CASSLDSDSPLHF
many,TRBV6-1,NA,CASIPGAHMRAEAFF
many,TRBV12-3/TRBV12-4,NA,CASSFAQGPAPGELFF
NA,TRBV6-1,TRBD1,CASSRQGTNTEAFF
NA,TRBV20-1,TRBD2,CSARDLLRTSVYNEQFF
many,TRBV7-9,NA,CASSLHLGPLTEAFF
many,TRBV12-5,TRBD1,CASGTGGFRTEAFF
many,TRBV11-2,NA,CASSLDRGGSEAFF
many,TRBV13,NA,CASSTALIGQPNTEAFF
many,TRBV30,NA,CAWSGGNYGYTF
NA,TRBV5-1,NA,CASSLGGEGFHNYGYTF
NA,TRBV7-3,NA,CASSRGGFSNQPQHF
many,TRBV2,NA,CASSESFPASSGYTF
many,TRBV18,NA,CASSPGDQPQHF
few,TRBV7-9,NA,CASSPPLASSYNEQFF
few,TRBV7-9,TRBD2,CASNMAGGALEQYF